This T cell receptor (beta chain) appears in the sequencing data of a study of blood T cells in healthy people across ages. A sample-barcoded 5' primer and a J-beta primer mix were used in a second PCR of about 7 to 12 cycles. TCRdb re-called the 5' RACE reads through MiXCR, storing one row per CDR3 protein. The profile shows hundreds of thousands of distinct CDR3 sequences, 58% of them singletons. This clonotype occurred a few times. The germline V gene has CDR1 MGHDK and CDR2 SYGVNS. V gave up 6 bases and J gave up 0 bases, with 12 bases separating them. The CDR3 is 15 residues long. The sample consisted of blood. This rearrangement joins TRBV25-1 to TRBJ2-1; D is undetermined. The receptor's source is a man in his sixties in good health. The CDR3 here is CASRTGVGSYNEQFF. The DNA of the CDR3 is TGTGCCAGCAGGACGGGTGTGGGCTCCTACAATGAGCAGTTCTTC.